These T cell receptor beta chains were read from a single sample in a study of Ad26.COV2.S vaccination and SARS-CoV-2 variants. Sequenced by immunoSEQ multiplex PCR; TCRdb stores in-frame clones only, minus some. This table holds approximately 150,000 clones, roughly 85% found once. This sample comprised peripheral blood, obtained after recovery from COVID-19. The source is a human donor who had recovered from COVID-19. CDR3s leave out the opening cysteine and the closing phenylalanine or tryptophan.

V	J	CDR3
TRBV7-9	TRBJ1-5	ASSLGQANQPQH
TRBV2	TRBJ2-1	ASNMDVDEQF
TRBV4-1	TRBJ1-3	ASSQRGTDILSGNTIY
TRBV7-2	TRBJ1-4	ASSLARPRFGEKLF
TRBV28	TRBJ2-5	ASSPPRGETQY
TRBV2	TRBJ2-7	ASSEDRVYEQY
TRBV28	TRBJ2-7	ASSSPGSSYEQY
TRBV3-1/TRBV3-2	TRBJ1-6	ASSEVGSPLH
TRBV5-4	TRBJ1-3	ASSLIGGGGNTIY
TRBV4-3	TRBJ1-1	ASSPLMGKNTEAF
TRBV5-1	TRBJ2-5	ASSLVPLAGYQETQY
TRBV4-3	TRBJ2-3	ASSPDRGRTDTQY
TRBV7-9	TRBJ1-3	ASSPPLGRVVGNTIY
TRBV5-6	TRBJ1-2	ASSGDRLSGYT
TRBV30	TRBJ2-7	AWSIGTGQGEQY
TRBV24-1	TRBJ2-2	ATSESGGRGNTGELF